These 32 T cell receptor beta chains originate from one sample sequenced in a study of post-analysis software for immune sequencing data. Study-level findings and limits: TRBV segments more frequent in patients than in controls numbered five and included TRBV5-6, TRBV5-1 and TRBV20-1.

Unique molecular identifiers had been added to the TCR beta cDNA libraries. A single record per CDR3 protein comes from TCRdb applying MiXCR to the PCR reads. The profile shows fewer than 850,000 distinct CDR3 sequences, 30% of them singletons. These receptors have no known antigen. The specimen sequenced was blood. The receptors originated from a girl aged 10 to 17 with multiple sclerosis.

This sequence joins TRBV7-2 and TRBJ2-1; no definite D call. Trimming took 8 bases from V and 8 from J, leaving 19 bases between them. CDR1 SGHTA and CDR2 FQGNSA come from the germline V gene. This CDR3 comprises 14 residues. The CDR3 DNA reads as TGTGCCAGCGGCTCCTTCCTAGAGATCCATGAGCAGTTCTTC. Its protein product is CASGSFLEIHEQFF.

CDR3 nucleotide sequence: TGCAGTGCTAGAAACAGGGTTACAGATACGCAGTATTTT. It yields the protein CSARNRVTDTQYF. V gene TRBV20-1 combines with J gene TRBJ2-3, with D possibly matching TRBD1 (6 bases). With 2 bases removed from V and 3 bases from J, the gap between germline ends came to 9 bases. The germline V gene has CDR1 DFQATT and CDR2 SNEGSKA (reference sequence). The CDR3 runs to 13 residues.

The table lists this clonotype with a few counts. The chain carries TRBV5-1 and TRBJ2-1, with 10 bases identical to TRBD2. This CDR3 has 14 residues. V lost 7 bases, J lost 10 bases, and 11 bases stayed unmatched. Germline V lookup: CDR1 SGHRS, CDR2 YFSETQ. The CDR3 is CASRGASGGLEQFF. The CDR3 bases are TGCGCCAGCCGGGGAGCTAGCGGGGGTTTAGAGCAGTTCTTC.

With regard to this clonotype: A much larger clone lies one base from this, so it may be a read error. V usage is TRBV4-3 and J usage is TRBJ2-3; D call uncertain. CDR3 length: 15 residues. CDR1 LGHNA and CDR2 YSLEER come from the germline V gene. CDR3 in DNA: TGCGCCAGCAGCCAAGACTCCCATAGCACAGATATGCAGTATTTT. This sequence encodes CASSQDSHSTDMQYF.

The J gene is TRBJ2-7, the V gene TRBV6-5; possibly TRBD1 for D (5 bases). The CDR3 runs to 16 residues. Trimming cost V 5 bases and J 7 bases, with 24 bases left between them. Germline loops: CDR1 MNHEY, CDR2 SVGAGI. The chain's CDR3 is CASSPPGQQAYNEQYF. The CDR3, as DNA: TGTGCCAGCAGTCCACCGGGCCAACAGGCCTACAATGAGCAGTACTTC.

V and J are TRBV11-2 and TRBJ2-1; TRBD2 matches 10 bases. The CDR3 spans 17 residues. V lost 3 bases, J lost 10 bases, and 15 bases stayed unmatched. Germline V gene sequence: CDR1 SGHAT, CDR2 FQNNGV. DNA for the CDR3: TGTGCCAGCAGCTTGGCCCGGTTAGCGGGAGGTACCGACGAGCAGTTCTTC. This sequence encodes CASSLARLAGGTDEQFF. Full variable domain (rest looked up from reference TRBV11-2 and TRBJ2-1): EAGVAQSPRYKIIEKRQSVAFWCNPISGHATLYWYQQILGQGPKLLIQFQNNGVVDDSQLPKDRFSAERLKGVDSTLKIQPAKLEDSAVYLCASSLARLAGGTDEQFFGPGTRLTVL.

A few counts support this clonotype. The V and J genes are TRBV4-1 and TRBJ2-3; possible D gene TRBD2, 6 bases. Trimming pared 0 bases from V and 0 bases from J, leaving 13 bases between. CDR1 and CDR2 from the germline V gene are MGHRA and YSYEKL. The CDR3 consists of 17 residues. The CDR3 loop is CASSQDGGGASTDTQYF. The CDR3 DNA is TGCGCCAGCAGCCAAGATGGTGGAGGGGCCAGCACAGATACGCAGTATTTT.

This clonotype was found many times. The chain combines TRBV7-2 with TRBJ2-1; possibly TRBD2 for D (5 bases). V lost 1 base and J lost 7, with 14 bases in between. The CDR3 spans 15 residues. Germline assignment: CDR1 SGHTA and CDR2 FQGNSA. The CDR3 reads CASSLDSGQFNEQFF. CDR3 DNA sequence: TGTGCCAGCAGCTTAGACAGCGGTCAGTTTAATGAGCAGTTCTTC.

The rearrangement uses TRBV20-1 and TRBJ1-5; D is unresolved. This CDR3 comprises 15 residues. CDR1 is DFQATT and CDR2 is SNEGSKA in the germline V gene (reference sequence). The germline V and J ends were trimmed by 3 bases and 0 bases, with 12 bases remaining between them. DNA of the CDR3: TGCAGTGCTAGCCCTACAGTAAATAGCAATCAGCCCCAGCATTTT. Translating gives CSASPTVNSNQPQHF.

This chain links TRBV28 with TRBJ1-4; D is undetermined. The CDR3 is 15 amino acids. The V end was cut by 5 bases, the J end by 11 bases, with 21 bases between. From germline, CDR1 is MDHEN and CDR2 SYDVKM. The CDR3, as DNA: TGTGCCAGCAGTATGAGAGGGCTACCGGGAGAGAAACTGTTTTTT. It encodes CASSMRGLPGEKLFF. The whole variable domain, remainder taken from reference TRBV28 and TRBJ1-4, is DVKVTQSSRYLVKRTGEKVFLECVQDMDHENMFWYRQDPGLGLRLIYFSYDVKMKEKGDIPEGYSVSREKKERFSLILESASTNQTSMYLCASSMRGLPGEKLFFGSGTQLSVL.

This clonotype was seen repeatedly, ten times or more. This chain joins TRBV20-1 and TRBJ2-3; 7 positions agree with TRBD2. CDR3 size: 13 residues. The junction had 3 bases not matched to a gene; V was cut back by 3 bases and J by 3 bases. Germline CDR1 is DFQATT and CDR2 is SNEGSKA (reference sequence). The CDR3 DNA is TGCAGTGCTAGGCGGGGGTCGACAGATACGCAGTATTTT. Translating gives CSARRGSTDTQYF.

The rearrangement uses TRBV7-8 and TRBJ2-1; 7 bases are shared with TRBD1. The germline V gene encodes CDR1 SGHVS and CDR2 FQNEAQ. This CDR3 comprises 14 residues. V was clipped by 5 bases and J by 7 bases; unmatched bases: 8. Written as DNA, the CDR3 is TGTGCCAGCAGCCACAGCCAGGGGGAAAATGAGCAGTTCTTC. Its protein is CASSHSQGENEQFF.

This clonotype has only a few counts. The CDR3 spells CSAISLPGQGSHEQYF. The CDR3 nucleotides are TGCAGTGCTATTTCATTGCCGGGACAGGGGAGCCACGAGCAGTACTTC. The J gene is TRBJ2-7, the V gene TRBV20-1; 10 bases line up with TRBD1. Germline CDR1 DFQATT, CDR2 SNEGSKA (reference sequence). The CDR3 totals 16 residues. V lost 4 bases to trimming and J lost 5 bases; unmatched junction nucleotides: 14.

The genes are TRBV30 and TRBJ2-1, with 15 nucleotides matching TRBD2. V gave up 2 bases and J gave up 8 bases; unmatched junction bases: 4. CDR1 is GTSNPN and CDR2 is SVGIG in the germline V gene (reference sequence). This CDR3 contains 15 residues. The CDR3, as DNA: TGTGCCTGGAGTCTGGGACTAGCGGGAGGATATGAGCAGTTCTTC. This gives the protein CAWSLGLAGGYEQFF.

The rearrangement links TRBV2 to TRBJ2-2, with D unclear. The CDR3 is made up of 14 amino acids. Trimming removed 3 bases from V and 8 bases from J, with 13 bases in between. Germline CDR1 SNHLY, CDR2 FYNNEI. The CDR3 sequence: CASSDRLLVGELFF. CDR3 DNA sequence: TGTGCCAGCAGTGACCGGCTCCTAGTAGGGGAGCTGTTTTTT.

The count of this clonotype is one. The rearrangement links TRBV7-2 to TRBJ2-5; the D gene is possibly TRBD2 (5 bases). The CDR3 has 15 residues. The V and J ends lost 2 bases and 3 bases respectively, with 13 bases between them. The germline V gene has CDR1 SGHTA and CDR2 FQGNSA. This CDR3 is CASSLTGLAEETQYF. As DNA, the CDR3 is TGTGCCAGCAGCTTAACGGGGTTGGCGGAAGAGACCCAGTACTTC.

V is TRBV4-1 and J is TRBJ2-2; TRBD1 matches at 8 bases. Germline V gives CDR1 MGHRA, CDR2 YSYEKL. This CDR3 has 16 amino acids. J was trimmed by 6 bases and V by 2 bases; bases with no gene match: 8. CDR3 bases: TGCGCCAGCAGCCAACTGGGGGACAGGAGAGCCGGGGAGCTGTTTTTT. It encodes CASSQLGDRRAGELFF.

This clonotype was counted between two and nine times. The chain joins TRBV7-8 to TRBJ2-3; D is uncertain. The CDR3 consists of 13 residues. V lost 5 bases and J lost 4, with 10 bases in between. The germline gives CDR1 SGHVS, CDR2 FQNEAQ. The CDR3 bases are TGTGCCAGCAGCCCCCGGTTATCAGATACGCAGTATTTT. Its translation is CASSPRLSDTQYF. The entire variable domain, with the rest obtained from reference TRBV7-8 and TRBJ2-3, is as follows: GAGVSQSPRYKVAKRGQDVALRCDPISGHVSLFWYQQALGQGPEFLTYFQNEAQLDKSGLPSDRFFAERPEGSVSTLKIQRTQQEDSAVYLCASSPRLSDTQYFGPGTRLTVL.

V usage is TRBV6-2 or TRBV6-3 and J usage is TRBJ2-3; D is unclear. Trimming took 3 bases from V and 4 from J, leaving 5 bases between them. Germline V gene sequence: CDR1 MNHEY, CDR2 SVGEGT. The CDR3 runs 12 residues. CDR3 amino acids: CASSYGPDTQYF. The CDR3 DNA reads as TGTGCCAGCAGTTATGGCCCAGATACGCAGTATTTT.

The rearrangement joins TRBV5-6 to TRBJ2-7; D is unclear. Looked up from germline, CDR1 is SGHDT and CDR2 is YYEEEE. The V and J ends lost 4 bases and 2 bases respectively, with 10 bases between them. This CDR3 is 13 amino acids long. In DNA, the CDR3 is TGTGCCAGCAGCATGGCTGGTGCCTACGAGCAGTACTTC. It is translated as CASSMAGAYEQYF. Supplemented by reference TRBV5-6 and TRBJ2-7, the full variable domain reads DAGVTQSPTHLIKTRGQQVTLRCSPKSGHDTVSWYQQALGQGPQFIFQYYEEEERQRGNFPDRFSGHQFPNYSSELNVNALLLGDSALYLCASSMAGAYEQYFGPGTRLTVT.

This clonotype was seen a handful of times. The chain joins TRBV24-1 to TRBJ2-1; 9 bases fit TRBD2. V lost 5 bases and J lost 4; bases outside the gene matches: 14. This CDR3 spans 18 amino acids. In germline, CDR1 is KGHDR, CDR2 SFDVKD. This chain's CDR3 is CATSGPRQGLAAYNEQFF. DNA for the CDR3: TGTGCCACCAGTGGGCCCCGACAGGGACTAGCAGCTTACAATGAGCAGTTCTTC.

The chain recombines TRBV6-5 with TRBJ1-1; a possible D gene is TRBD1 (6 bases). The V gene's germline CDR1 is MNHEY and CDR2 SVGAGI. CDR3 length: 14 residues. V was clipped by 5 bases and J by 5 bases, with 15 bases between them. The CDR3 sequence is CASSRTGTPTEAFF. The DNA for the CDR3 is TGTGCCAGCAGTCGTACCGGGACACCAACTGAAGCTTTCTTT.

The chain has TRBV25-1 and TRBJ2-5; TRBD2 matches at 8 bases. Near its end, the DNA agrees better with TRBJ2-7, so the J call may be wrong. CDR3 size: 18 residues. Per germline, CDR1 MGHDK and CDR2 SYGVNS. The CDR3 reads CASSDSSRVGRAHYEQYF. As DNA, the CDR3 is TGTGCCAGCAGTGACTCCTCCAGGGTCGGGAGGGCCCACTACGAGCAGTACTTC.

This chain joins TRBV10-3 and TRBJ1-6; D call uncertain. V lost 3 bases to trimming and J lost 7 bases, with 7 bases between them. Germline-derived CDR1 and CDR2 are ENHRY and SYGVKD. CDR3 length equals 13 residues. CDR3 bases: TGTGCCATCAGTGACGCGCAAAATTCACCCCTCCACTTT. Translated: CAISDAQNSPLHF.

The gene calls are TRBV5-5 and TRBJ2-5; possibly TRBD1 for D (5 bases). With 0 bases removed from V and 2 bases from J, the gap between germline ends came to 14 bases. This CDR3 region has 16 residues. Germline-derived CDR1 and CDR2 are SGHKS and YYEKEE (reference sequence). CDR3 DNA: TGTGCCAGCAGCTTGGCTACAGGCAACGTTCAAGAGACCCAGTACTTC. Encoded protein: CASSLATGNVQETQYF.

The chain joins TRBV7-2 to TRBJ2-7; D possibly matches TRBD1 or TRBD2 (5 bases each). CDR3 size: 13 residues. The germline V and J ends were trimmed by 1 base and 9 bases, with 13 bases remaining between them. CDR1 is SGHTA and CDR2 is FQGNSA in the germline V gene. CDR3 bases: TGTGCCAGCAGCTTAGTGGGGACCGGAGTGCAGTACTTC. This encodes CASSLVGTGVQYF.

The genes are TRBV12-3 or TRBV12-4 and TRBJ2-2; no clear D gene. This CDR3 has 13 amino acids. Trimming took 2 bases from V and 7 from J, leaving 8 bases between them. The CDR3 nucleotides are TGTGCCAGCAGTTTAATCGTGGTCGGGGAGCTGTTTTTT. This sequence encodes CASSLIVVGELFF.

As to this clonotype: A much bigger clone sits one base away, suggesting this may be a read error. This sequence joins TRBV20-1 and TRBJ2-7; 7 bases map to TRBD1. This CDR3 is 13 amino acids long. CDR1 and CDR2 (germline): DFQATT, SNEGSKA (reference sequence). Trimming cost V 6 bases and J 10 bases; bases outside gene matches: 15. DNA for the CDR3: TGCAGTGCCTCGGGGACAGTTCAAGAGGCCCAGTACTTC. Amino acid sequence: CSASGTVQEAQYF.

V usage is TRBV6-6 and J usage is TRBJ2-2, with D tentatively TRBD1 (5 bases). V was pared by 6 bases and J by 6 bases, with 11 bases between. This CDR3 region has 13 residues. From germline, CDR1 is MNHNY and CDR2 SVGAGI (reference sequence). The CDR3 DNA follows: TGTGCCAGCAGCCACCAAGGGGCCGGGGAGCTGTTTTTT. It translates to CASSHQGAGELFF.

The chain combines TRBV7-9 with TRBJ1-5, with D possibly being TRBD1 (5 bases). Germline V CDR1 and CDR2: SEHNR, FQNEAQ (reference sequence). The V end was cut by 1 base, the J end by 5 bases, with 12 bases between. The length of the CDR3 is 15 residues. CDR3 DNA: TGTGCCAGCAGCTTAGTGGGGCAGGGCCATCAGCCCCAGCATTTT. Residues: CASSLVGQGHQPQHF.

The table lists this clonotype with a few counts. The chain employs TRBV2 and TRBJ2-7; no clear D gene. Germline assignment: CDR1 SNHLY and CDR2 FYNNEI. With 3 bases removed from V and 2 bases from J, the gap between germline ends came to 8 bases. CDR3 size: 13 residues. The CDR3 loop is CASSDALTYEQYF. Written as DNA, the CDR3 is TGTGCCAGCAGTGACGCCCTTACCTACGAGCAGTACTTC.

The chain has TRBV12-3 or TRBV12-4 and TRBJ1-2; 8 positions match TRBD1. The CDR3 runs 15 residues. V trimming: 5 bases; J trimming: 4 bases; junction bases outside the gene matches: 9. The CDR3 DNA reads as TGTGCCAGCAGTCGACGGACAGGGTTGTCCTATGGCTACACCTTC. It codes for CASSRRTGLSYGYTF.